The source of this T cell receptor (beta chain) is a study of T cell responses to AZD1222 COVID-19 vaccine. Study-level findings and limits: Most donors were white British, females outnumbered males, and clonal diversity was possibly underestimated. Scientists sampled the repertoires only once the peak T cell response had passed. Spike-specific TCR repertoires showed rising breadth and depth after two AZD1222 doses. Spike regions recognized by vaccine-associated CD4 TCRs spanned the protein, led by 160-218 and 743-854.

In germline, CDR1 is GTSNPN, CDR2 SVGIG (reference sequence). The CDR3 has 14 amino acids. Between the trimmed V and J ends, which lost 3 bases and 0 bases, there was a span of 9 bases. The protocol was immunoSEQ multiplex PCR, while the TCRdb copy is restricted to in-frame clones and leaves out a portion. The sample has over 130,000 clones, less than 95% seen once; the top ten hold approximately 8%. To note about this clone: Its antigen is not known.

The source was peripheral blood, collected 28 days after the second dose of the MenACWY control vaccine. This sequence originates from an adult who received the MenACWY meningococcal vaccine as a control. The chain couples TRBV30 to TRBJ1-3; D may be TRBD1 (5 bases). The CDR3, as DNA: TGTGCCTGGAGCACCGGGACCTCTGGAAACACCATATATTTT. This encodes CAWSTGTSGNTIYF.